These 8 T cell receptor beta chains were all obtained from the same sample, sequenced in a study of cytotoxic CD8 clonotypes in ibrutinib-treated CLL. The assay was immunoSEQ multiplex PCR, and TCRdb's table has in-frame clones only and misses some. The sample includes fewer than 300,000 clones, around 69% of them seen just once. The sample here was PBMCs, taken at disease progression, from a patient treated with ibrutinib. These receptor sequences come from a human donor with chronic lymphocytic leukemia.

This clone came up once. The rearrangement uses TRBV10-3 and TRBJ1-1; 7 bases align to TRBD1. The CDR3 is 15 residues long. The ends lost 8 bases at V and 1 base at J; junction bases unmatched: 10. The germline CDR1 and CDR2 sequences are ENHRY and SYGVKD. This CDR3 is CAIRDSGWGNTEAFF. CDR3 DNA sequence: TGTGCCATCCGGGACAGCGGTTGGGGGAACACTGAAGCTTTCTTT.

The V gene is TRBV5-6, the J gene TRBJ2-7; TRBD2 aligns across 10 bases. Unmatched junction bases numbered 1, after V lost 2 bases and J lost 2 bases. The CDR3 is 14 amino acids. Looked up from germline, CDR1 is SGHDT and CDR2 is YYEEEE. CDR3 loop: CASSFGTSAYEQYF. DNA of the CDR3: TGTGCCAGCAGCTTTGGGACTAGCGCCTACGAGCAGTACTTC.

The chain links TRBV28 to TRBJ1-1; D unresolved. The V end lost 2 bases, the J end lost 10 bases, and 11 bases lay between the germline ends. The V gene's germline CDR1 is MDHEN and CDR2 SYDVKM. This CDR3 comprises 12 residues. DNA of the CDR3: TGTGCCAGCAGTTTAAGCGCCGTTCGAGCTTTCTTT. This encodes CASSLSAVRAFF.

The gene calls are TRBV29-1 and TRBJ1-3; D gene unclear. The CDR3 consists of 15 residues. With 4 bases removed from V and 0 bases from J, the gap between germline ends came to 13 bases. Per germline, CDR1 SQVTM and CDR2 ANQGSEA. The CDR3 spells CSVGVRGSSGNTIYF. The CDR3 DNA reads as TGCAGCGTTGGCGTTAGAGGGAGCTCTGGAAACACCATATATTTT. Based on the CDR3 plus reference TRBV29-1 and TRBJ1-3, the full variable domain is SAVISQKPSRDICQRGTSLTIQCQVDSQVTMMFWYRQQPGQSLTLIATANQGSEATYESGFVIDKFPISRPNLTFSTLTVSNMSPEDSSIYLCSVGVRGSSGNTIYFGEGSWLTVV.

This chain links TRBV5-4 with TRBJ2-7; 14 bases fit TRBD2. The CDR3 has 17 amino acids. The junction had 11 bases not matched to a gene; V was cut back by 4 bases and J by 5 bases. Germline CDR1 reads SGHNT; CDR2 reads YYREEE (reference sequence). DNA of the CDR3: TGTGCCAGCAGCAATGTCCCGGGACTAGCGGGAGTCCACGAGCAGTACTTC. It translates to CASSNVPGLAGVHEQYF.

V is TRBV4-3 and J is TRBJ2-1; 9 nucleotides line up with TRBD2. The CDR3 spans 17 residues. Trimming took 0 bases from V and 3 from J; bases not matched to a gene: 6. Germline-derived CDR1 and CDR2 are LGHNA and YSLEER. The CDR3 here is CASSQDVWTSVYNEQFF. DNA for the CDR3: TGCGCCAGCAGCCAAGATGTGTGGACTAGCGTCTACAATGAGCAGTTCTTC.

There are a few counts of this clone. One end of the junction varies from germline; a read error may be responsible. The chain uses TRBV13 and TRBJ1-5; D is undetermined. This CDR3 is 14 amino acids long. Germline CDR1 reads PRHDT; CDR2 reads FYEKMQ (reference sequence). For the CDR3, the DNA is TGTGCCACCAGCAGGAAAGGTAGCAATCAGCCCCAGCATTTT. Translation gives CATSRKGSNQPQHF.

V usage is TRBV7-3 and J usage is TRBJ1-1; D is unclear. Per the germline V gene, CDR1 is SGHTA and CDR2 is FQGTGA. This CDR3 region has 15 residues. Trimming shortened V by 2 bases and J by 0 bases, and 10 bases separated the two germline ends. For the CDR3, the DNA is TGTGCCAGCAGCTTATTCCCATCAATGAACACTGAAGCTTTCTTT. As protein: CASSLFPSMNTEAFF.